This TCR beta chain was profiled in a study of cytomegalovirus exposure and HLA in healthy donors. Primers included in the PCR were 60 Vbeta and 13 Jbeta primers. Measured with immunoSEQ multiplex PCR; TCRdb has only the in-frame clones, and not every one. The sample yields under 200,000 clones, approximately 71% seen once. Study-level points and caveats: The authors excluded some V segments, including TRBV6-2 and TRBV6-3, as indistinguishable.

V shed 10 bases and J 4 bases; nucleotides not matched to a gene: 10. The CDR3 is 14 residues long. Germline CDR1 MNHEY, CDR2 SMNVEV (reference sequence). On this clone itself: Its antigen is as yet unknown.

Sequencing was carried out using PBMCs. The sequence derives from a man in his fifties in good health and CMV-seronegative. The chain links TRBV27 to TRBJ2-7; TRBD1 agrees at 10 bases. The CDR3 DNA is TGTGCCACCACTCCGGGACAGGGGCCTTACGAGCAGTACTTC. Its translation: CATTPGQGPYEQYF.